This TCR beta chain was observed in a study of OX40 agonist ivuxolimab in advanced cancers. In the study overall: Dosing consisted of intravenous ivuxolimab at 0.01 to 10 mg/kg every 2 weeks. Age averaged around 58 years (range 23 to 79), and 82.7% were male.

Using immunoSEQ multiplex PCR, the repertoire was profiled, and TCRdb retains in-frame clones only, with some absent. The sample consists of over 55,000 clones, approximately 89% of them appearing once. Trimming took off 6 bases at V and 5 bases at J, with 7 bases between the two ends. CDR3 length equals 11 residues. CDR1 is MNHNY, CDR2 SVGAGI, per germline (reference sequence). The study sampled blood at baseline, cycle 4 day 1, and cycle 7 day 1. The gene calls are TRBV6-6 and TRBJ2-5; no clear D. The clonotype comes from an adult with an advanced solid tumor such as melanoma, head and neck, liver or kidney cancer. The source material was CD4+ or CD8+ T cells sorted from blood, sampled in a trial of the OX40 agonist ivuxolimab. CDR3 nucleotides: TGTGCCAGCAGGACTTTCGAGACCCAGTACTTC. Encoded protein: CASRTFETQYF.